The next 25 T cell receptor beta chains were all read from a single sample in a study of radiation and T cells in renal cell carcinoma. Assay used: immunoSEQ multiplex PCR; TCRdb lists only in-frame clones, some missing. The data contain just under 80,000 clones, roughly 85% of them singletons. Specified time point: blood 2 weeks post-SBRT. Treatment: 15 Gy SBRT to primary tumor, nephrectomy 4 weeks later. The material was blood, obtained from a patient whose treatment included radiotherapy and nephrectomy. The source is a woman aged 50 to 65 with renal cell carcinoma.

CDR3 protein: CASSDPGQGDTEAFF. The CDR3 DNA reads as TGTGCCAGCAGTGACCCCGGACAGGGGGACACTGAAGCTTTCTTT. The V call is TRBV27, the J call TRBJ1-1; 10 nucleotides match TRBD1. The CDR3 consists of 15 residues. Germline CDR1 reads MNHEY; CDR2 reads SMNVEV (reference sequence). With V trimmed by 5 bases and J by 3 bases, 6 bases remained unmatched.

This rearrangement joins TRBV21-1 to TRBJ2-1; TRBD1 was called by the table and not checked on the DNA. TRBV21-1 is designated a pseudogene. This CDR3 spans 16 amino acids. Written as DNA, the CDR3 is TGTGCCAGCAGGTCCGCCGCGTGTCAGGAGGGGGCGGGGCAGTTCTTC. Translation: CASRSAACQEGAGQFF.

This chain links TRBV7-2 with TRBJ2-2; 9 nucleotides align to TRBD2. V dropped 5 bases and J dropped 2; count of bases not matched to a gene: 9. The germline gives CDR1 SGHTA, CDR2 FQGNSA. The CDR3 is 17 amino acids. CDR3 residues: CASSPRLAAPNTGELFF. The CDR3, as DNA: TGTGCCAGCAGCCCTCGACTAGCGGCCCCAAACACCGGGGAGCTGTTTTTT.

This clone is categorized as large. The chain has TRBV6-1 and TRBJ2-3; 11 bases fit TRBD1. Germline V gene lookup returns CDR1 MNHNS and CDR2 SASEGT. The CDR3 loop spans 14 amino acids. V shed 7 bases and J 3 bases; nucleotides not matched to a gene: 3. The CDR3 bases are TGTGCCAGCATGGACAGGGGGCGGACAGATACGCAGTATTTT. Residues: CASMDRGRTDTQYF.

The V gene is TRBV5-1, the J gene TRBJ2-1, with 14 bases matching TRBD2. Looked up from germline, CDR1 is SGHRS and CDR2 is YFSETQ. The J segment lost 10 bases and the V segment lost 4 bases, leaving 13 bases of the junction unmatched. The CDR3 contains 17 residues. The CDR3: CASSPTGLAGEEGEQFF. DNA of the CDR3: TGCGCCAGCAGCCCTACGGGACTAGCGGGAGAGGAGGGGGAGCAGTTCTTC.

This sequence joins TRBV2 and TRBJ1-6; 7 bases fit TRBD1. Trimming at V came to 7 bases and at J to 8 bases, leaving 5 bases not matched to a gene. Germline CDR1 SNHLY, CDR2 FYNNEI. This CDR3 region has 13 residues. The CDR3 here is CASTRQGDSPLHF. CDR3 sequence (DNA): TGTGCCAGCACAAGACAGGGAGATTCACCCCTCCACTTT.

V and J are TRBV6-5 and TRBJ1-5, with TRBD1 as a possible D gene (5 bases). Trimming pared 6 bases from V and 5 bases from J, leaving 11 bases between. Per germline, CDR1 MNHEY and CDR2 SVGAGI. The CDR3 has 13 residues. This CDR3 reads CASRVTAYQPQHF. The CDR3 DNA reads TGTGCCAGCAGGGTGACAGCCTATCAGCCCCAGCATTTT.

For the CDR3, the DNA is TGTGCCAGCAGCCAAGATTGGACAAGGGGTGAGGCGAACTATGGCTACACCTTC. Residues: CASSQDWTRGEANYGYTF. The chain uses TRBV4-2 and TRBJ1-2; D might be TRBD1 (5 bases). The CDR3 totals 18 residues. CDR1 is LGHNA and CDR2 is YNFKEQ in the germline V gene. Trimming left V 0 bases short and J 2 bases short, with 19 bases between.

The chain carries TRBV7-9 and TRBJ2-1; D gene ambiguous. This CDR3 has 12 residues. V was clipped by 1 base and J by 10 bases, with 8 bases between them. Germline-derived CDR1 and CDR2 are SEHNR and FQNEAQ (reference sequence). DNA of the CDR3: TGTGCCAGCAGCTTAGAAGTGCGGGAGCAGTTCTTC. This codes for CASSLEVREQFF.

The rearrangement joins TRBV6-5 to TRBJ2-5; the D is unclear. The CDR3 is 11 residues long. V lost 5 bases and J lost 0, with 1 base in between. Germline V gene sequence: CDR1 MNHEY, CDR2 SVGAGI. The CDR3 sequence is CASSNQETQYF. The CDR3 DNA reads TGTGCCAGCAGTAACCAAGAGACCCAGTACTTC.

The chain is built from TRBV4-3 and TRBJ2-1; 7 nucleotides line up with TRBD2. The ends lost 0 bases at V and 6 bases at J; junction bases unmatched: 8. CDR3 length: 16 residues. CDR1 LGHNA and CDR2 YSLEER come from the germline V gene. The CDR3 region has the DNA TGCGCCAGCAGCCAAGATCCCCGGGGGGTATCCAATGAGCAGTTCTTC. This sequence encodes CASSQDPRGVSNEQFF.

The chain uses TRBV4-3 and TRBJ1-1; D perhaps matches TRBD1 (6 bases). The CDR3 covers 13 residues. V was pared by 1 base and J by 3 bases, with 6 bases between. Per the germline V gene, CDR1 is LGHNA and CDR2 is YSLEER. CDR3 in DNA: TGCGCCAGCAGCCAAGCAGGGGACACTGAAGCTTTCTTT. It codes for CASSQAGDTEAFF.

V is TRBV4-1 and J is TRBJ1-2; D remains unclear. The germline V gene has CDR1 MGHRA and CDR2 YSYEKL. Trimming removed 1 base at V and 4 bases at J, with 16 bases between. The CDR3 runs 16 residues. The CDR3 sequence: CASSQADSGSSYGYTF. The CDR3 nucleotides read TGCGCCAGCAGCCAAGCGGATTCTGGTTCGTCCTATGGCTACACCTTC.

The gene calls are TRBV4-3 and TRBJ1-1; the D is unclear. The length of the CDR3 is 16 residues. CDR1 is LGHNA and CDR2 is YSLEER in the germline V gene. V shed 1 base and J shed 2 bases, with 14 bases lying between them. CDR3 protein: CASSQASGGPNTEAFF. As DNA, the CDR3 is TGCGCCAGCAGCCAAGCTAGTGGAGGGCCTAACACTGAAGCTTTCTTT.

The V gene is TRBV19, the J gene TRBJ2-1; D is possibly TRBD1 (6 bases). V dropped 3 bases and J dropped 4 bases, with 10 bases sitting between them. From germline, CDR1 is LNHDA and CDR2 SQIVND (reference sequence). The CDR3 is made up of 14 amino acids. CDR3 in amino acids: CASSITDSYNEQFF. CDR3 nucleotide sequence: TGTGCCAGTAGTATTACGGACAGTTACAATGAGCAGTTCTTC.

The chain employs TRBV7-2 and TRBJ2-3; TRBD2 agrees at 13 bases. V dropped 1 base and J dropped 2; count of bases not matched to a gene: 3. CDR1 is SGHTA, CDR2 FQGNSA, per germline. The CDR3 consists of 17 residues. CDR3 bases: TGTGCCAGCAGCTTAGGACTAGCGGGGGGACACACAGATACGCAGTATTTT. Protein: CASSLGLAGGHTDTQYF.

V and J are TRBV5-1 and TRBJ2-7; D is uncertain. Looked up from germline, CDR1 is SGHRS and CDR2 is YFSETQ. Trimming removed 2 bases at V and 1 base at J, with 13 bases between. The CDR3 extends over 15 amino acids. CDR3 in amino acids: CASSFGNTQSYEQYF. The DNA for the CDR3 is TGCGCCAGCAGCTTCGGCAATACTCAGTCCTACGAGCAGTACTTC.

The chain carries TRBV4-3 and TRBJ2-7, with TRBD1 matching over 7 bases. The CDR3 has 15 residues. Germline V gives CDR1 LGHNA, CDR2 YSLEER. Trimming took 1 base from V and 2 from J; bases not matched to a gene: 5. The CDR3 region has the DNA TGCGCCAGCAGCCAAGCGCCCGGACAGGCCTACGAGCAGTACTTC. Encoded protein: CASSQAPGQAYEQYF.

V gene TRBV11-2 combines with J gene TRBJ1-5; 10 bases fit TRBD1. CDR1 and CDR2 from the germline V gene are SGHAT and FQNNGV. CDR3 length equals 13 residues. With 4 bases clipped from V and 7 bases from J, the junction kept 1 base outside the gene matches. The DNA of the CDR3 is TGTGCCAGCAGCTGGGACAGGGGCCAGCCCCAGCATTTT. This encodes CASSWDRGQPQHF.

J is TRBJ2-1 and V is TRBV7-9; D is perhaps TRBD1 or TRBD2 (5 bases each). Germline V lookup: CDR1 SEHNR, CDR2 FQNEAQ (reference sequence). Trimming removed 5 bases at V and 6 bases at J, with 20 bases between. This CDR3 contains 16 residues. This chain's CDR3 is CASSPSRDQGPNEQFF. The CDR3 DNA sequence: TGTGCCAGCAGCCCGAGCCGGGACCAGGGCCCCAATGAGCAGTTCTTC.

The chain combines TRBV6-5 with TRBJ2-2; D not resolved. Germline V gene data show CDR1 as MNHEY and CDR2 as SVGAGI. V gave up 2 bases and J gave up 4 bases, with 14 bases separating them. CDR3 length: 16 residues. The CDR3 here is CASSYNSWYGTGELFF. The CDR3 nucleotides read TGTGCCAGCAGTTACAACTCATGGTACGGCACCGGGGAGCTGTTTTTT.

The chain recombines TRBV28 with TRBJ1-2; 12 bases agree with TRBD1. The CDR3 loop spans 14 amino acids. Trimming cost V 7 bases and J 8 bases; bases outside gene matches: 8. The V gene's germline CDR1 is MDHEN and CDR2 SYDVKM. The CDR3 sequence is CASTLGQGARGYTF. DNA of the CDR3: TGTGCCAGCACCCTGGGACAGGGGGCGCGCGGCTACACCTTC.

V usage is TRBV10-1 and J usage is TRBJ2-5; no clear D gene. CDR1 WNHNN and CDR2 SYGVQD come from the germline V gene (reference sequence). V was shortened by 3 bases and J by 5 bases, with 13 bases between the two germline ends. This CDR3 contains 14 residues. The DNA of the CDR3 is TGCGCCAGCAGTGAAGGGTACTTCGGGGAGACCCAGTACTTC. Translation: CASSEGYFGETQYF.

V and J are TRBV25-1 and TRBJ2-7, with a tentative D call TRBD1 (5 bases). The length of the CDR3 is 14 residues. The V end was cut by 0 bases, the J end by 6 bases, with 12 bases between. Germline lookup yields CDR1 MGHDK and CDR2 SYGVNS. CDR3 amino acids: CASSEYIRQGEQYF. CDR3 bases: TGTGCCAGCAGTGAATATATACGGCAGGGCGAGCAGTACTTC.

This rearrangement joins TRBV10-3 to TRBJ2-6; weak D call: TRBD1 (5 bases). The V end was cut by 4 bases, the J end by 1 base, with 11 bases between. The germline V gene encodes CDR1 ENHRY and CDR2 SYGVKD. The CDR3 extends over 16 amino acids. The CDR3 loop reads CAISVSSGSGANVLTF. DNA of the CDR3: TGTGCCATCAGTGTTTCCTCAGGGTCTGGGGCCAACGTCCTGACTTTC.